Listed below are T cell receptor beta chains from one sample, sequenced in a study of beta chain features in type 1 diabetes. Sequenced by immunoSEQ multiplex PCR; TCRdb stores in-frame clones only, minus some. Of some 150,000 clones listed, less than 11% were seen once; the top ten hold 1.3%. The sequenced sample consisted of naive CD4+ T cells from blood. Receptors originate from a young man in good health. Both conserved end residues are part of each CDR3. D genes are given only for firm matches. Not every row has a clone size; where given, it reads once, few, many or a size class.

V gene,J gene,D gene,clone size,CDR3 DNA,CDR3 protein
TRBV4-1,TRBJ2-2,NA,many,TGCGCCAGCAGCCAAATGGGAGACACCGGGGAGCTGTTTTTT,CASSQMGDTGELFF
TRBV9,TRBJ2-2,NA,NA,TGTGCCACCGCCCCGGGACATAGCACCGGGGAGCTGTTTTTT,CATAPGHSTGELFF
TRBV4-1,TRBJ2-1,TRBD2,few,TGCGCCAGCAGCCTCGCCAGCGGGGATCTCTACAATGAGCAGTTCTTC,CASSLASGDLYNEQFF
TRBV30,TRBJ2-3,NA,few,TGTGCCTGGAGCCCAGGGGGCACAGATACGCAGTATTTT,CAWSPGGTDTQYF
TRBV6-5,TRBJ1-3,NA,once,TGTGCCAGCAGGCCGGTCGGGAACTCTGGAAACACCATATATTTT,CASRPVGNSGNTIYF
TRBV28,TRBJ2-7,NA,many,TGTGCCAGCAGGCGGGACTCCTACTACGAGCAGTACTTC,CASRRDSYYEQYF
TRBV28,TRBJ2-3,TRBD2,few,TGTGCCAGCAGTTTAGCGGCTAGCGGGGACACAGATACGCAGTATTTT,CASSLAASGDTDTQYF
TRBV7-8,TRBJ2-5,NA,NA,TGTGCCAGCACCAGTCCGCAGACAGGCCAAGAGACCCAGTACTTC,CASTSPQTGQETQYF
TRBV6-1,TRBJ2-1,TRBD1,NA,TGTGCCGCGACAGGGGGCGCGTCGGGCGAGGATGAGCAGTTCTTC,CAATGGASGEDEQFF
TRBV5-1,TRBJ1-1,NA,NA,TGCGCCAGCAGCTTCTTAGGGGAAGACACTGAAGCTTTCTTT,CASSFLGEDTEAFF
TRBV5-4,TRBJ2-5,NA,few,TGTGCCAGCAGGCGCAGAGGGGCAGGGGAAGAGACCCAGTACTTC,CASRRRGAGEETQYF
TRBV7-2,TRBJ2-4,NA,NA,TGTGCCAGCAGCAAGCTAGGGATAGGGGGAAACATTCAGTACTTC,CASSKLGIGGNIQYF
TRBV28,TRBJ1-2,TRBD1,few,TGTGCCAGCAGCCTAGGGGACAGCGACTATGGCTACACCTTC,CASSLGDSDYGYTF
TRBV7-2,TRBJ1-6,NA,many,TGTGCCAGCAGCCCGCCACTTTCACCCCTCCACTTT,CASSPPLSPLHF
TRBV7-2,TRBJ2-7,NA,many,TGTGCCAGCAGCTCGGACAGCACTACGAAGCAGTACTTC,CASSSDSTTKQYF
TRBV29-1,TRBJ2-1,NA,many,TGCAGCTTCAGGGGATACAATGAGCAGTTCTTC,CSFRGYNEQFF
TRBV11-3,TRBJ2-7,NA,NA,TGTGCCAGCAGCTTAGAACAGGGAAGGGAGCAGTACTTC,CASSLEQGREQYF
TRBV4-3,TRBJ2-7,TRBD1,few,TGCGCCAGCAGCCAAGATACGGGACAGGGGGCTCAGGAGCAGTACTTC,CASSQDTGQGAQEQYF
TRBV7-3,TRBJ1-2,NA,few,TGTGCCAGCAGCTTACGTGGGGGGGATGGCTACACCTTC,CASSLRGGDGYTF
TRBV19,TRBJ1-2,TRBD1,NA,TGTGCCAGTAGTATGACAGGGCGGACGGTGAATGGCTACACCTTC,CASSMTGRTVNGYTF
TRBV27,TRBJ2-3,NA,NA,TGTGCCAGCTCTCTCCTGGGGGGTCCTTCTAGCACAGATACGCAGTATTTT,CASSLLGGPSSTDTQYF
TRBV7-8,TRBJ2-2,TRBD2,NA,TGTGCCAGCAGCCCATCTAGCGGGGGGGCGACCGGGGAGCTGTTTTTT,CASSPSSGGATGELFF
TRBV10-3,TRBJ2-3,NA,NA,TGTGCCATCAGTGAGAGGCAGGGCACAGATACGCAGTATTTT,CAISERQGTDTQYF
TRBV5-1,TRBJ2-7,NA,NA,TGCGCCAGCAGCTTGACAGCCTCCTACGAGCAGTACTTC,CASSLTASYEQYF
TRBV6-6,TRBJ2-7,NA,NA,TGTGCCAGCAGTGTTGGGGGGGAGCAGTACTTC,CASSVGGEQYF
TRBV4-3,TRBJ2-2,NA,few,TGCGCCAGCAGCCAAGATTCCGGGGTCGGGGAGCTGTTTTTT,CASSQDSGVGELFF
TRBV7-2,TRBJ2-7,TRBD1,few,TGTGCGAGTAGGGGTGGGGACAGGTCCTCCTACGAGCAGTACTTC,CASRGGDRSSYEQYF
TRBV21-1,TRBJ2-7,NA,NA,TGTGCCAGCACCTCAACAGGGCCTGGGGGGGTCTACGAGCAGTACTTC,CASTSTGPGGVYEQYF
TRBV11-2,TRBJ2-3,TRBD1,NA,TGTGCCAGCAGCCCAGGGGGCGGCGATACGCAGTATTTT,CASSPGGGDTQYF
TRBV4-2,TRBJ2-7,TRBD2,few,TGTGCCAGCAGCCAAGACCCCGGGACTAGCGACTACGAGCAGTACTTC,CASSQDPGTSDYEQYF
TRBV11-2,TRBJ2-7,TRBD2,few,TGTGCCAGCAGCGGGTCCTGGACGGGGGGGTACGAGCAGTACTTC,CASSGSWTGGYEQYF
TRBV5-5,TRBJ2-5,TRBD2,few,TGTGCCAGCAGCCACCAGGGAGCGGGGGGGTTGGAGACCCAGTACTTC,CASSHQGAGGLETQYF
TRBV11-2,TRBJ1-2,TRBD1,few,TGTGCCAGCAGCCACCACCGGGACAGGGGCTATGGCTACACCTTC,CASSHHRDRGYGYTF
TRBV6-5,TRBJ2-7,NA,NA,TGTGCCAGCAAGTCATCATATGAGAACTACGAGCAGTACTTC,CASKSSYENYEQYF
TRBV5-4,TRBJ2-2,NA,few,TGTGCCAGCAGCTTGGTAGGGGGAAGCACCGGGGAGCTGTTTTTT,CASSLVGGSTGELFF
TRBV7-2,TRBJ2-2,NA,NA,TGTGCCAGCAGCCCGGTTATGAACGGGGAGCTGTTTTTT,CASSPVMNGELFF
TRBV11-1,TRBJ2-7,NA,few,TGTGCCAGCAGCTTAGTAGGACAGCCCTACGAGCAGTACTTC,CASSLVGQPYEQYF
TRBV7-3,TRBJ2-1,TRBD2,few,TGTGCCAGCAGCTTGGGGCTAGCGGGGGGGCAAAACAATGAGCAGTTCTTC,CASSLGLAGGQNNEQFF
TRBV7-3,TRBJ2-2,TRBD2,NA,TGTGCCAGCAGCTTGGGGACTAGCGGCGGGGAGCTGTTTTTT,CASSLGTSGGELFF
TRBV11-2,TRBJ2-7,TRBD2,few,TGTGCCAGCAGCCCGGGACTAGCGACCCTCTACGAGCAGTACTTC,CASSPGLATLYEQYF
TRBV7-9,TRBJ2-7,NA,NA,TGTGCCAGCAGCTTAGGTGGTAGTTTATCCTACGAGCAGTACTTC,CASSLGGSLSYEQYF
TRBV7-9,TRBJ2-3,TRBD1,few,TGTGCCAGCAGCTTAGGACAGGGACGGTCGGGCACAGATACGCAGTATTTT,CASSLGQGRSGTDTQYF
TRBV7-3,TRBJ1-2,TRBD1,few,TGTGCCAGCAGTTCCGACAGGGACTATGGCTACACCTTC,CASSSDRDYGYTF
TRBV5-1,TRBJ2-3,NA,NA,TGCGCCAGCAGCTTGGGGGACTCCACAGATACGCAGTATTTT,CASSLGDSTDTQYF
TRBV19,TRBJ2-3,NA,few,TGTGCCAGTAGCAGAACAGGGGGGGTCACAGATACGCAGTATTTT,CASSRTGGVTDTQYF
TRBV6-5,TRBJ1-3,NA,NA,TGTGCCAGCAGAGACATTGGAAACACCATATATTTT,CASRDIGNTIYF
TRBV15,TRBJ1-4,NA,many,TGTGCCACCAGCAGAGATGGGCAGGTTAATGAAAAACTGTTTTTT,CATSRDGQVNEKLFF
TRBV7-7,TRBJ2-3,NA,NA,TGTGCCAGCAGCTTAGCGGGAGGCACAGATACGCAGTATTTT,CASSLAGGTDTQYF
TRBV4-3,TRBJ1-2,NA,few,TGCGCCAGCAGCCAGGGTGGAGGAACCTATGGCTACACCTTC,CASSQGGGTYGYTF
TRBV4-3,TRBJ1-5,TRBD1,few,TGCGCCAGCAGCCAAGTGCCAGGGGGCGCGGGCAATCAGCCCCAGCATTTT,CASSQVPGGAGNQPQHF
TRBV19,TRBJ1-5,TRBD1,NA,TGTGCCAGTAGTACGGGGACAGGGGGCGGTCAGCCCCAGCATTTT,CASSTGTGGGQPQHF
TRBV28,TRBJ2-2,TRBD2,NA,TGTGCCAGCAGTTTATCAGGGACTAGCGGGTCCGGGGAGCTGTTTTTT,CASSLSGTSGSGELFF
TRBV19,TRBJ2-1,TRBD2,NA,TGTGCCAGTAGGGACCGGGGGGAGAACAATGAGCAGTTCTTC,CASRDRGENNEQFF
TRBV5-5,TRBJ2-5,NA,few,TGTGCCAGCAGTTTGGGGCCCACCTCCCAAGAGACCCAGTACTTC,CASSLGPTSQETQYF
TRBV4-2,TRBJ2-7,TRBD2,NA,TGTGCCAGCAGCCAAGGTGGTTGGGGGGGCTCCTACGAGCAGTACTTC,CASSQGGWGGSYEQYF
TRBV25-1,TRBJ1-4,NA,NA,TGTGCCAGCAGTGATCCAACAGGGACTAATGAAAAACTGTTTTTT,CASSDPTGTNEKLFF
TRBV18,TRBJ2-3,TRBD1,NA,TGTGCCAGCTCACCACCGTCTAACAGGGGGCTTGATACGCAGTATTTT,CASSPPSNRGLDTQYF
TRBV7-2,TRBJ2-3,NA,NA,TGTGCCAGCAGCTTAGGGACTACCGTAGATACGCAGTATTTT,CASSLGTTVDTQYF
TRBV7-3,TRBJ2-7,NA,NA,TGTGCCAGCAGCTTAAATCAGGCCTACGAGCAGTACTTC,CASSLNQAYEQYF
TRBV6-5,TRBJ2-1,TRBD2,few,TGTGCCAGCAGCCCACTAGCGGGGGGGGTGAATGAGCAGTTCTTC,CASSPLAGGVNEQFF